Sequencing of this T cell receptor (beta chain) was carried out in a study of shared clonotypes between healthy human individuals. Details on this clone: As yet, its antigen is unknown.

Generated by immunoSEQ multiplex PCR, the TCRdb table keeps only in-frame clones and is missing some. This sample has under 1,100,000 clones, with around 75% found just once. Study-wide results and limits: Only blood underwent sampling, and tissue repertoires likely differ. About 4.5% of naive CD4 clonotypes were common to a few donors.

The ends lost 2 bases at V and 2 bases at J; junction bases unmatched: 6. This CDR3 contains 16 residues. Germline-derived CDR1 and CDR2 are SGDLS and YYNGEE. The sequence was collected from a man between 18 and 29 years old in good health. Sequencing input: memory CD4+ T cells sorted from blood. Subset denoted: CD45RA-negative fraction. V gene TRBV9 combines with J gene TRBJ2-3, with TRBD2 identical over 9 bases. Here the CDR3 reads CASSVRSSGITDTQYF. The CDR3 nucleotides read TGTGCCAGCAGCGTTCGATCTAGCGGGATCACAGATACGCAGTATTTT.